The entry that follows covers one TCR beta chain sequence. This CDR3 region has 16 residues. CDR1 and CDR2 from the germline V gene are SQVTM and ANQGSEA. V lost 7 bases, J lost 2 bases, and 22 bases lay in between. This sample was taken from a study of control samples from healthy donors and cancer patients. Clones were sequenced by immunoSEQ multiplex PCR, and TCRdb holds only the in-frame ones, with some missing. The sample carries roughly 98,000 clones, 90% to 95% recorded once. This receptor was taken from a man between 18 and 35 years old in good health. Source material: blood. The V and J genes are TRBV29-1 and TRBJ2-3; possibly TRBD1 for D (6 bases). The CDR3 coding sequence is TGCAGCGCCCTGCGGGCTACAGGGCGGGTCACAGATACGCAGTATTTT. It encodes CSALRATGRVTDTQYF.